This T cell receptor (beta chain) was found in a study of T cells in localized non-small cell lung cancer. Study-wide findings and caveats: Higher blood T cell density went with longer overall survival. It remains possible that heterogeneity exists, since only one tumor region was sequenced.

Concerning this clone: What it binds is unknown.

The CDR3 is 17 residues long. Trimming stripped 4 bases from V and 0 bases from J, with 19 bases between. CDR1 and CDR2 (germline): SGHRS, YFSETQ. Using immunoSEQ multiplex PCR, the repertoire was profiled, and TCRdb retains in-frame clones only, with some absent. The table shows about 33,000 clones, with roughly 90% occurring only once. The chain is built from TRBV5-1 and TRBJ1-1; D ambiguous. Material: peripheral blood, obtained before any cancer treatment. The TCR comes from a female donor older than 55 with stage I lung adenocarcinoma. CDR3 DNA sequence: TGCGCCAGCAGCCCGATTGGAAGGGTAGGAATGAACACTGAAGCTTTCTTT. Protein sequence: CASSPIGRVGMNTEAFF. The whole variable domain, filled in from reference TRBV5-1 and TRBJ1-1, reads KAGVTQTPRYLIKTRGQQVTLSCSPISGHRSVSWYQQTPGQGLQFLFEYFSETQRNKGNFPGRFSGRQFSNSRSEMNVSTLELGDSALYLCASSPIGRVGMNTEAFFGQGTRLTVV.